These T cell receptor beta chains were read from a single sample in a study of shared clonotypes between healthy human individuals. Using immunoSEQ multiplex PCR, the repertoire was profiled, and TCRdb retains in-frame clones only, with some absent. The data show about 2.3 million clones, around 93% seen once. Specimen: naive CD4+ T cells from PBMCs. All receptors come from a man aged 18-30 years in good health. Some clones in this sample may be carry-over from other donors' samples. CDR3s include the opening cysteine and the closing phenylalanine or tryptophan. D genes are given only for firm matches. Only some rows state a clone size, as once, few, many or a class for expanded clones.

CDR3nt | CDR3aa | abundance | v_gene | len | j_gene | d_gene
TGTGCCAGCAGTTTCCCTCTCGGGGGCAGCATGAACACTGAAGCTTTCTTT | CASSFPLGGSMNTEAFF | NA | TRBV28 | 17 | TRBJ1-1 | NA
TGTGCCAGCAGCTTCGGGAGGGGACTAGCGGTGTACAATGAGCAGTTCTTC | CASSFGRGLAVYNEQFF | NA | TRBV7-2 | 17 | TRBJ2-1 | TRBD2
TGTGCCAGCAGTTTTGCCGGCGGGACAGCTTTCTTT | CASSFAGGTAFF | NA | TRBV7-2 | 12 | TRBJ1-1 | NA
TGTGCCAGCAGCCCAGGGACTAGCGGGAGGGCCGGGTACGAGCAGTACTTC | CASSPGTSGRAGYEQYF | NA | TRBV11-1 | 17 | TRBJ2-7 | TRBD2
TGTGCCAGCAGCTTAGCGCCGAGGGGAGGGAACTATGGCTACACCTTC | CASSLAPRGGNYGYTF | NA | TRBV7-2 | 16 | TRBJ1-2 | NA
TGTGCCAGCTCACCAAATAGCGGGAGTCTAAATGAGCAGTTCTTC | CASSPNSGSLNEQFF | once | TRBV18 | 15 | TRBJ2-1 | TRBD2
TGTGCCAGCAGCTTAATGGGCCTAGCGGGAGGCACAGATACGCAGTATTTT | CASSLMGLAGGTDTQYF | NA | TRBV7-3 | 17 | TRBJ2-3 | TRBD2
TGTGCCAGCACCCAGACAAGGAACACTGAAGCTTTCTTT | CASTQTRNTEAFF | NA | TRBV6-6 | 13 | TRBJ1-1 | NA
TGTGCCAGCAGACAGGACAGTTATCAGCCCCAGCATTTT | CASRQDSYQPQHF | NA | TRBV6-5 | 13 | TRBJ1-5 | NA
TGTGCCAGCCACCCCTTGGGGGCCATGAACACTGAAGCTTTCTTT | CASHPLGAMNTEAFF | NA | TRBV19 | 15 | TRBJ1-1 | NA
TGTGCCAGCAGCGCCCGGGGGACTAGCGGGTCGAGCTCTGGGGCCAACGTCCTGACTTTC | CASSARGTSGSSSGANVLTF | NA | TRBV9 | 20 | TRBJ2-6 | TRBD2
TGTGCCAGCAGTCGGGGACAGGGGGCCGGGGGTGAAAAACTGTTTTTT | CASSRGQGAGGEKLFF | NA | TRBV28 | 16 | TRBJ1-4 | TRBD1
TGTGCCAGCAGCTTGAAAGGTGGCGGCTCTGAAGCTTTCTTT | CASSLKGGGSEAFF | once | TRBV5-8 | 14 | TRBJ1-1 | NA
TGTGCCAGCAGTTGGGACAGCTCGGAGACCCAGTACTTC | CASSWDSSETQYF | once | TRBV5-6 | 13 | TRBJ2-5 | TRBD1
TGTGCCAGCAGCTTACTCGGCGCGGTCCCTCGAGCCTACGAGCAGTACTTC | CASSLLGAVPRAYEQYF | once | TRBV11-2 | 17 | TRBJ2-7 | NA
TGTGCCAGCACCGAGGTGGGTCGGGACTACGAGCAGTACTTC | CASTEVGRDYEQYF | NA | TRBV7-9 | 14 | TRBJ2-7 | NA
TGTGCCAGCAGCGTAGGGGGGTCAGAGACCCAGTACTTC | CASSVGGSETQYF | NA | TRBV9 | 13 | TRBJ2-5 | NA
TGTGCCAGCACCACGGGACTTACCGAGGGGAACATTCAGTACTTC | CASTTGLTEGNIQYF | NA | TRBV6-1 | 15 | TRBJ2-4 | NA
TGTGCCAGCAGCCTAGAGGAGGTCCTTAATGAAAAACTGTTTTTT | CASSLEEVLNEKLFF | once | TRBV9 | 15 | TRBJ1-4 | NA
TGTGCCAGCAGTGCCGGACAGGGTCATGAAAAACTGTTTTTT | CASSAGQGHEKLFF | NA | TRBV28 | 14 | TRBJ1-4 | TRBD1
TGTGCCAGCAGTACAAGCGGCTCCGGGAAGACCCAGTACTTC | CASSTSGSGKTQYF | NA | TRBV25-1 | 14 | TRBJ2-5 | NA
TGCGCCAGCAGCACCCAAACCGGGACAGGGGGCTGGAACGAGCAGTACTTC | CASSTQTGTGGWNEQYF | NA | TRBV5-1 | 17 | TRBJ2-7 | TRBD1
TGTGCCAGCACCATGACAGGGATCTTCACTGAAGCTTTCTTT | CASTMTGIFTEAFF | NA | TRBV6-5 | 14 | TRBJ1-1 | TRBD1
TGCGCCAGCAGCCCCGAATTGGTGACGAGCGGAGAAAAACTGTTTTTT | CASSPELVTSGEKLFF | NA | TRBV5-1 | 16 | TRBJ1-4 | NA
TGTGCCAGCTCACCAATTTTAGGAATGAACACTGAAGCTTTCTTT | CASSPILGMNTEAFF | NA | TRBV18 | 15 | TRBJ1-1 | NA
TGTGCCAGCAGCTTAGGGAGGCCTAGCGGGAGCACCAATGAGCAGTTCTTC | CASSLGRPSGSTNEQFF | NA | TRBV11-3 | 17 | TRBJ2-1 | TRBD2
TGTGCCAGCAGTTATGGACTAGCGACAGATACGCAGTATTTT | CASSYGLATDTQYF | NA | TRBV28 | 14 | TRBJ2-3 | TRBD2
TGTGCCAGAGACCAAGTAGCAGGGAACTCTTACGAGCAGTACTTC | CARDQVAGNSYEQYF | NA | TRBV6-5 | 15 | TRBJ2-7 | NA
TGTGCCTGGAGTGTATCGACCCAAATTGACGTCCTGACTTTC | CAWSVSTQIDVLTF | few | TRBV30 | 14 | TRBJ2-6 | NA
TGTGCCAGCAGTCTATATGCGATTCCTAGCGTACAAGAGACCCAGTACTTC | CASSLYAIPSVQETQYF | NA | TRBV27 | 17 | TRBJ2-5 | NA
TGTGCCAGCACCGGGGCGGGAGAGCGCTACAATGAGCAGTTCTTC | CASTGAGERYNEQFF | NA | TRBV28 | 15 | TRBJ2-1 | TRBD2
TGTGCCCGAGGGACTAGCGGGAGCTCCTACAATGAGCAGTTCTTC | CARGTSGSSYNEQFF | NA | TRBV9 | 15 | TRBJ2-1 | TRBD2
TGTGCCAGCAGTTACAAGCTCTCCTACGAGCAGTACTTC | CASSYKLSYEQYF | NA | TRBV6-6 | 13 | TRBJ2-7 | NA
TGTGCCAGTAGTATAGCGGGAGTCGACTACAATGAGCAGTTCTTC | CASSIAGVDYNEQFF | NA | TRBV19 | 15 | TRBJ2-1 | NA
TGTGCCAGCAGTTTGATAGGTGAAAAACTGTTTTTT | CASSLIGEKLFF | few | TRBV28 | 12 | TRBJ1-4 | NA
TGCGCCAGCAGCTCAACTAGCGGGGCTACCGGGGAGCTGTTTTTT | CASSSTSGATGELFF | NA | TRBV5-1 | 15 | TRBJ2-2 | TRBD2
TGCGCCAGCAGTGAGTCAATTAGCAAAGAGACCCAGTACTTC | CASSESISKETQYF | NA | TRBV10-2 | 14 | TRBJ2-5 | NA
TGTGCCAGCAGCCCAAGGACTAGCGGGAGTTCCTACAATGAGCAGTTCTTC | CASSPRTSGSSYNEQFF | NA | TRBV7-2 | 17 | TRBJ2-1 | TRBD2
TGTGCCAGCAGTCTCGGGACAGGGGGCGAAGAGACCCAGTACTTC | CASSLGTGGEETQYF | once | TRBV5-8 | 15 | TRBJ2-5 | TRBD1
TGCGCCAGCAGCCAAGATTTGGGTGAAAAACTGTTTTTT | CASSQDLGEKLFF | NA | TRBV4-3 | 13 | TRBJ1-4 | NA
TGTGCCAGCAGCTTGGCCCCGGCTAGCGGGAGGGCCGGGTTCTTC | CASSLAPASGRAGFF | NA | TRBV5-6 | 15 | TRBJ2-1 | TRBD2
TGTGCCAGCTCACCTCAGGGGGCACGGGAAAAACTGTTTTTT | CASSPQGAREKLFF | NA | TRBV18 | 14 | TRBJ1-4 | TRBD1
TGTGCCAGCAGCAGACACAGGGCCTTGAACACTGAAGCTTTCTTT | CASSRHRALNTEAFF | NA | TRBV28 | 15 | TRBJ1-1 | NA
TGTGCCAGCAGTGACGGGGCAGCGCCCCGATACGAGCAGTACTTC | CASSDGAAPRYEQYF | NA | TRBV6-4 | 15 | TRBJ2-7 | NA
TGCGCCAGCAGCCAAACAGGGGAAGAGAAGAGCTATGGCTACACCTTC | CASSQTGEEKSYGYTF | NA | TRBV5-1 | 16 | TRBJ1-2 | TRBD1
TGTGCCAGCAGCCAAGAGGGTAGGGAGCAGTACTTC | CASSQEGREQYF | NA | TRBV4-2 | 12 | TRBJ2-7 | NA
TGCGCCAGCAGCTTGGGCACCACCCCCACCGGGGAGCTGTTTTTT | CASSLGTTPTGELFF | NA | TRBV5-1 | 15 | TRBJ2-2 | NA
TGTGCCTGGAGTGTGCAGGCCGTGGAGTACTTC | CAWSVQAVEYF | NA | TRBV30 | 11 | TRBJ2-5 | NA
TGCACCAACCCTCGCGAGGGAGGAACTAATGAAAAACTGTTTTTT | CTNPREGGTNEKLFF | once | TRBV1 | 15 | TRBJ1-4 | NA